This T cell receptor (beta chain) was retrieved from a study of neoadjuvant anti-PD-1 for oral cavity cancer. The CDR3 is 14 amino acids. Trimming cost V 4 bases and J 4 bases, with 8 bases left between them. Germline V gene sequence: CDR1 SGHDN, CDR2 FVKESK. Generated by immunoSEQ multiplex PCR, the TCRdb table keeps only in-frame clones and is missing some. The sample holds some 17,000 clones, 60% to 70% seen once. Stage II-IVA oral cavity squamous cell carcinoma was new and untreated by systemic or radiation therapy. The rearrangement joins TRBV14 to TRBJ2-6, with a weak D call TRBD2 (5 bases). The sequencing here drew on PBMCs, taken before nivolumab (anti-PD-1) treatment. The clonotype comes from a person between 40 and 85 years old with oral cavity squamous cell carcinoma. CDR3 residues: CASSPSGGANVLTF. The CDR3 nucleotides are TGTGCCAGCAGCCCCTCGGGGGGGGCCAACGTCCTGACTTTC. Filled out from reference TRBV14 and TRBJ2-6, the complete variable domain reads EAGVTQFPSHSVIEKGQTVTLRCDPISGHDNLYWYRRVMGKEIKFLLHFVKESKQDESGMPNNRFLAERTGGTYSTLKVQPAELEDSGVYFCASSPSGGANVLTFGAGSRLTVL.